The source of this T cell receptor (beta chain) is a study of blood T cell repertoires in COVID-19. Study at large: Sites in the United States, Italy and Spain provided acute and convalescent COVID-19 samples. Sources were T cells, B-cell-depleted T cells, or PBMCs; the material itself was cDNA or gDNA.

The CDR3 spans 15 residues. CDR1 is SGHRS, CDR2 YFSETQ, per germline. Trimming shortened V by 0 bases and J by 2 bases, and 9 bases separated the two germline ends. In the original processing: Scientists estimated how many nucleated cells there were by amplifying reference gene primers. Clones were sequenced by immunoSEQ multiplex PCR, and TCRdb holds only the in-frame ones, with some missing. The D gene and trimming were derived from the DNA, and the V and J assignments and clone size from that table. The data contain approximately 300,000 clones, around four fifths of them seen just once; the ten biggest clones take up over 3.5%.

This chain uses TRBV5-1 with TRBJ1-5; the D gene is possibly TRBD1 (6 bases). Source material: peripheral blood. The TCR was taken from a woman in her forties or fifties with active or convalescent COVID-19. CDR3 coding DNA: TGCGCCAGCAGCTTGGAACAGGGAGGCAATCAGCCCCAGCATTTT. Translated, it gives CASSLEQGGNQPQHF. Together with reference TRBV5-1 and TRBJ1-5, the CDR3 gives the full variable domain: KAGVTQTPRYLIKTRGQQVTLSCSPISGHRSVSWYQQTPGQGLQFLFEYFSETQRNKGNFPGRFSGRQFSNSRSEMNVSTLELGDSALYLCASSLEQGGNQPQHFGDGTRLSIL.